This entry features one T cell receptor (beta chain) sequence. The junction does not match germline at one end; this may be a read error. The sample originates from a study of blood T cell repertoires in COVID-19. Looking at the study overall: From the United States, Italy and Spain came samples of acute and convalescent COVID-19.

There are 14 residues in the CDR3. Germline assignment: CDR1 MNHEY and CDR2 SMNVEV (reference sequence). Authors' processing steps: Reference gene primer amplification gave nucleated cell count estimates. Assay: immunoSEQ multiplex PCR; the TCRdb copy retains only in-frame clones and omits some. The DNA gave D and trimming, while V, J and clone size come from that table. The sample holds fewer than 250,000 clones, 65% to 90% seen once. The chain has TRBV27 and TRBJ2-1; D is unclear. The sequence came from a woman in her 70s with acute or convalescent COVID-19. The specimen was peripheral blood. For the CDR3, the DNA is TGTGCCAGCAGTTTACGTATATCCGGGTATGACCAGTTCTTC. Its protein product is CASSLRISGYDQFF.